This entry lists 4 T cell receptor beta chains sequenced from one sample in a study of blood T cell repertoires in COVID-19. The protocol was immunoSEQ multiplex PCR, while the TCRdb copy is restricted to in-frame clones and leaves out a portion. This sample has under 350,000 clones, with approximately 86% found just once. Sequencing was carried out using PBMCs or T cells enriched from blood (not recorded which). The source of these receptors is a woman younger than 30 who had recovered from COVID-19.

The chain joins TRBV4-2 to TRBJ1-1; D is possibly TRBD1 (5 bases). The germline CDR1 and CDR2 sequences are LGHNA and YNFKEQ. The V gene lost 0 bases and the J gene lost 3 bases, with 20 bases spanning the gap. CDR3 size: 18 residues. CDR3 bases: TGTGCCAGCAGCCAAGAGCAGGGAGGCTGGGTAGTTGACACTGAAGCTTTCTTT. It codes for CASSQEQGGWVVDTEAFF.

V usage is TRBV2 and J usage is TRBJ2-7, with 9 positions matching TRBD2. From germline, CDR1 is SNHLY and CDR2 FYNNEI. The CDR3 loop spans 15 amino acids. V shed 7 bases, J shed 0 bases, and the junction held 7 bases outside the gene matches. The CDR3 loop reads CASISGRALSYEQYF. The CDR3 DNA is TGTGCCAGCATTAGCGGGAGAGCCCTCTCCTACGAGCAGTACTTC.

The table lists this clone with many counts. J is TRBJ1-1 and V is TRBV12-5; D not certain. The germline V gene encodes CDR1 LGHNT and CDR2 FRNRAP. Trimming left V 2 bases short and J 4 bases short, with 8 bases between. The CDR3 runs to 13 residues. CDR3 DNA sequence: TGTGCTAGTGGTTTGAGAGAATCCACTGAAGCTTTCTTT. Its translation: CASGLRESTEAFF.

This sequence joins TRBV28 and TRBJ2-1, with TRBD2 matching 13 bases. The ends lost 7 bases at V and 7 bases at J; junction bases unmatched: 7. This CDR3 is 15 amino acids long. From germline, CDR1 is MDHEN and CDR2 SYDVKM. The DNA for the CDR3 is TGTGCCAGCACTTCGAGGGGACTAGCGGGAAATGAGCAGTTCTTC. The encoded protein is CASTSRGLAGNEQFF.